This TCR beta chain was sequenced in a study of CD8 T cells in ankylosing spondylitis (dated by TCRdb to 2015 to 2018). Background for the entire study: The study profiled T cell receptor beta repertoires in healthy donors and ankylosing spondylitis patients to find disease-linked TCR variants. The full study cohort was made up of approximately 24 ankylosing spondylitis patients and more than 90 healthy donors. Peripheral blood samples were taken, and synovial fluid was additionally collected from ankylosing spondylitis patients.

This clonotype was counted at least ten times. Its antigen has not been determined. No qualities accompany the bases; no much larger clone lies one base away. Study-level results and caveats: A TCR beta motif made up of eight or nine highly homologous amino acid variants appeared to be characteristic of blood from ankylosing spondylitis patients. Some TCR beta motif variants had previously been reported in synovial fluid and blood of reactive arthritis patients, which suggested common disease-initiation mechanisms. Significant enrichment of the disease-linked clones was reported in matched synovial fluid samples from ankylosing spondylitis patients. In peripheral blood, the disease-linked clones were found at relatively low frequencies and had a CD8+ phenotype.

TCRdb lists the instrument as Illumina HiSeq 2500. TCR beta libraries were prepared by quantitative 5'-RACE with molecular barcodes. The paper's processing steps were these. A new computational method, built on a probabilistic model of VDJ rearrangement, was used to identify disease-linked TCR variants. TCRdb cleaned the public reads at Q25 with fastp, built clones with MiXCR and kept in-frame beta chains. Under each unique CDR3 protein, matching rows form one entry showing the most common genes and DNA. The V and J calls shown here were made by TCRdb, not taken from the authors' results. The sample data list approximately 260,000 distinct CDR3 sequences, and 8.6% of these were observed just once. The ten largest clonotypes hold 6.8% of the sample. The sample comprised blood, either unsorted or a sorted T cell fraction (not recorded which). The clonotype originates from a male donor with ankylosing spondylitis or in good health (not recorded which).

The CDR3 region reads CSVSRPVSSRNEQYF. The nucleotide sequence reads as follows: TGCAGTGTCTCCAGACCCGTCTCAAGTCGCAACGAGCAGTACTTC. Recombination joined TRBV20-1 with TRBJ2-7; a confident D gene designation cannot be given. From the germline V gene (reference sequence), CDR1 is DFQATT and CDR2 is SNEGSKA. Its CDR3 holds 15 amino acids, cysteine through phenylalanine. CDR3 DNA only is kept here, 45 bases in frame from base 1. The V and J ends are trimmed by 7 bases and 5 bases, leaving 24 bases between them.